These 2 T cell receptor beta chains were sequenced from one sample in a study of cytotoxic CD8 clonotypes in ibrutinib-treated CLL. Profiling relied on immunoSEQ multiplex PCR, and the TCRdb table lists in-frame clones only, not all of them. The sample records 65,000 to 95,000 clones, around 84% being singletons. The input for sequencing was PBMCs, taken before ibrutinib treatment. The origin of the receptors is a human donor with chronic lymphocytic leukemia.

This chain joins TRBV19 and TRBJ1-4; perhaps TRBD1 as D (5 bases). CDR3 length: 14 amino acids. V was pared by 6 bases and J by 3 bases, with 11 bases between. Germline V CDR1 and CDR2: LNHDA, SQIVND (reference sequence). The CDR3 DNA follows: TGTGCCAGTAGGCGACAGAAATCTAATGAAAAACTGTTTTTT. Encoded protein: CASRRQKSNEKLFF.

The CDR3 loop is CASSLAPGLAKNIQYF. CDR3 sequence (DNA): TGCGCCAGCAGCTTGGCTCCGGGGTTAGCCAAAAACATTCAGTACTTC. The chain uses TRBV5-1 and TRBJ2-4, with D perhaps matching TRBD2 (5 bases). The CDR3 sequence is 16 residues long. Trimming left V 0 bases short and J 0 bases short, with 10 bases between. Per the germline V gene, CDR1 is SGHRS and CDR2 is YFSETQ.